The 18 T cell receptor beta chains reported below all come from one sample, sequenced in a study of blood T cell repertoires in COVID-19. Clones were read by immunoSEQ multiplex PCR, and TCRdb kept only the in-frame ones, dropping some. The profile shows tens of thousands of clones, around 90% of them singletons. Sample: peripheral blood. The receptor set was obtained from a man in his fifties with active COVID-19.

The V gene is TRBV25-1, the J gene TRBJ2-7; D is ambiguous. CDR3 length: 13 amino acids. Trimming took off 0 bases at V and 0 bases at J, with 3 bases between the two ends. In germline, CDR1 is MGHDK, CDR2 SYGVNS. The CDR3 nucleotides are TGTGCCAGCAGTGAATATCTCTCCTACGAGCAGTACTTC. As protein: CASSEYLSYEQYF.

The rearrangement uses TRBV7-6 and TRBJ2-3, with 10 positions matching TRBD2. J was trimmed by 2 bases and V by 3 bases; bases with no gene match: 5. CDR1 and CDR2 (germline): SGHVS, FNYEAQ. The CDR3 loop spans 16 amino acids. The CDR3 protein is CASSFSSGSITDTQYF. The DNA of the CDR3 is TGTGCCAGCAGCTTTTCTAGCGGGAGTATCACAGATACGCAGTATTTT.

The chain carries TRBV5-1 and TRBJ2-7, with 11 bases fitting TRBD1. CDR1 and CDR2 (germline): SGHRS, YFSETQ. The CDR3 runs to 15 residues. The J segment lost 5 bases and the V segment lost 4 bases, leaving 8 bases of the junction unmatched. The CDR3 region is CASSLHGDRGNEQYF. CDR3 sequence (DNA): TGCGCCAGCAGCCTACATGGGGACAGGGGGAACGAGCAGTACTTC.

This clone was picked up a small number of times. The chain combines TRBV28 with TRBJ1-1; D perhaps matches TRBD1 (6 bases). Trimming cost V 6 bases and J 4 bases, with 12 bases left between them. The CDR3 sequence is 13 residues long. Germline assignment: CDR1 MDHEN and CDR2 SYDVKM. DNA for the CDR3: TGTGCCAGCAGGCGATTGACAGGCACTGAAGCTTTCTTT. This translates into CASRRLTGTEAFF.

The gene calls are TRBV6-6 and TRBJ2-1; 8 bases match TRBD2. The germline V gene encodes CDR1 MNHNY and CDR2 SVGAGI (reference sequence). The V gene end was trimmed by 0 bases and the J gene end by 4 bases; junction bases not matched to a gene: 2. This CDR3 has 15 amino acids. For the CDR3, the DNA is TGTGCCAGCAGTTACTCCGGGGGGGGATACAATGAGCAGTTCTTC. Its protein is CASSYSGGGYNEQFF.

This chain uses TRBV7-9 with TRBJ2-7, with D possibly matching TRBD1 (5 bases). CDR1 is SEHNR, CDR2 FQNEAQ, per germline (reference sequence). CDR3 length: 13 residues. V shed 1 base and J shed 6 bases, with 10 bases lying between them. DNA of the CDR3: TGTGCCAGCAGCTTAGAGGGGCTTACCGAGCAGTACTTC. This codes for CASSLEGLTEQYF.

This clone was recorded a few times. V is TRBV7-9 and J is TRBJ1-6; 7 nucleotides align to TRBD1. Trimming cost V 5 bases and J 4 bases; bases outside gene matches: 2. Germline V gene sequence: CDR1 SEHNR, CDR2 FQNEAQ (reference sequence). The CDR3 sequence is 14 residues long. The CDR3 here is CASSQGGYNSPLHF. The CDR3 region has the DNA TGTGCCAGCAGCCAGGGGGGTTATAATTCACCCCTCCACTTT.

The rearrangement uses TRBV5-1 and TRBJ2-7; no definite D call. This CDR3 has 16 residues. Germline V lookup: CDR1 SGHRS, CDR2 YFSETQ. V lost 0 bases and J 6 bases, leaving 19 bases between the germline ends. CDR3 protein: CASSLVGHEYTPEQYF. The CDR3 nucleotides are TGCGCCAGCAGCTTGGTTGGGCACGAATATACTCCCGAGCAGTACTTC.

This clone was counted a single time. The chain joins TRBV9 to TRBJ2-7, with 11 positions matching TRBD2. Germline V gene sequence: CDR1 SGDLS, CDR2 YYNGEE. V gave up 1 base and J gave up 3 bases; unmatched junction bases: 3. The CDR3 is made up of 15 amino acids. CDR3 region: CASSVTSGSVYEQYF. The CDR3, as DNA: TGTGCCAGCAGCGTAACTAGCGGGAGTGTCTACGAGCAGTACTTC.

The chain employs TRBV6-2 or TRBV6-3 and TRBJ2-2; the match to TRBD1 covers 7 bases. The V gene end was trimmed by 3 bases and the J gene end by 1 base; junction bases not matched to a gene: 2. Germline lookup yields CDR1 MNHEY and CDR2 SVGEGT. This CDR3 has 15 residues. CDR3 in DNA: TGTGCCAGCAGTTATGGGACAGTGAACACCGGGGAGCTGTTTTTT. It yields the protein CASSYGTVNTGELFF.

The chain joins TRBV30 to TRBJ2-1, with 15 bases aligning to TRBD2. Germline trimming cut 2 bases from V and 5 bases from J; bases unmatched to any gene: 7. CDR1 and CDR2 from the germline V gene are GTSNPN and SVGIG (reference sequence). This CDR3 has 17 residues. The CDR3 loop is CAWSRGTSGGLHNEQFF. DNA of the CDR3: TGTGCCTGGAGTCGAGGGACTAGCGGGGGGCTCCACAATGAGCAGTTCTTC.

The chain employs TRBV12-3 or TRBV12-4 and TRBJ2-5, with 8 bases lining up with TRBD1. Trimming took 10 bases from V and 4 from J; bases not matched to a gene: 8. This CDR3 is built from 13 residues. The DNA of the CDR3 is TGTGCCACCACCGAACAGGGGGGAGAGACCCAGTACTTC. Translating it yields CATTEQGGETQYF.

The rearrangement uses TRBV9 and TRBJ1-1; maybe TRBD1 (6 bases). The germline gives CDR1 SGDLS, CDR2 YYNGEE. V was trimmed by 0 bases and J by 6 bases, leaving 18 bases between them. This CDR3 is built from 16 residues. DNA for the CDR3: TGTGCCAGCAGCGTAGGGACAGCCGCCGTGGTATCTGAAGCTTTCTTT. This codes for CASSVGTAAVVSEAFF. Variable domain in full (rest from reference TRBV9 and TRBJ1-1): DSGVTQTPKHLITATGQRVTLRCSPRSGDLSVYWYQQSLDQGLQFLIQYYNGEERAKGNILERFSAQQFPDLHSELNLSSLELGDSALYFCASSVGTAAVVSEAFFGQGTRLTVV.

The chain couples TRBV5-1 to TRBJ2-2; possibly TRBD1 for D (5 bases). Germline CDR1 and CDR2: SGHRS and YFSETQ. The CDR3 extends over 16 amino acids. Trimming took off 4 bases at V and 4 bases at J, with 17 bases between the two ends. This CDR3 is CASSPGRSGITGELFF. DNA of the CDR3: TGCGCCAGCAGCCCCGGAAGGTCAGGGATCACCGGGGAGCTGTTTTTT.

The CDR3 loop is CATSDGTGGFWNEQFF. Written as DNA, the CDR3 is TGTGCCACCAGTGATGGGACAGGGGGCTTTTGGAATGAGCAGTTCTTC. This chain connects TRBV24-1 to TRBJ2-1; 12 bases match TRBD1. The CDR3 is 16 amino acids. The germline CDR1 and CDR2 sequences are KGHDR and SFDVKD. V lost 3 bases, J lost 7 bases, and 6 bases stayed unmatched.

The rearrangement uses TRBV4-1 and TRBJ1-2, with a possible D match to TRBD1 (5 bases). Germline V gives CDR1 MGHRA, CDR2 YSYEKL. This CDR3 has 14 residues. V gave up 1 base and J gave up 2 bases, with 8 bases separating them. The DNA of the CDR3 is TGCGCCAGCAGCCAAGCAGGACAAAACTATGGCTACACCTTC. This gives the protein CASSQAGQNYGYTF.

This clone came up once. The J gene is TRBJ2-1, the V gene TRBV7-3, with 12 nucleotides matching TRBD2. The J segment lost 8 bases and the V segment lost 0 bases, leaving 5 bases of the junction unmatched. Germline V gene data show CDR1 as SGHTA and CDR2 as FQGTGA. This CDR3 contains 16 residues. In DNA form, the CDR3 reads TGTGCCAGCAGCTTAACCCCTAGCGGGGGGGCTGATGAGCAGTTCTTC. Translating it yields CASSLTPSGGADEQFF.

The chain has TRBV6-5 and TRBJ2-3; a weak D match, TRBD2 (6 bases). Trimming removed 8 bases at V and 0 bases at J, with 12 bases between. The CDR3 has 14 amino acids. Germline V gives CDR1 MNHEY, CDR2 SVGAGI. In DNA, the CDR3 is TGTGCCAGCCTACACGGGAGTAGCACAGATACGCAGTATTTT. It specifies CASLHGSSTDTQYF.